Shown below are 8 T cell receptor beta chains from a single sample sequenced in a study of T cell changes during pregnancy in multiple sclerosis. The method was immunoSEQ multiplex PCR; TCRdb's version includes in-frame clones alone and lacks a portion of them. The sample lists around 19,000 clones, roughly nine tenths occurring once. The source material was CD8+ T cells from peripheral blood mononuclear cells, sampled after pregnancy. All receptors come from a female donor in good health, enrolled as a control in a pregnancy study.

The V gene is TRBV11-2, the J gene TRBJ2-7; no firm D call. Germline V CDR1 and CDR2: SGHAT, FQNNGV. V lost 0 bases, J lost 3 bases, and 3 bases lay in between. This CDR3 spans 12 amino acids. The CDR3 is CASSLDSYEQYF. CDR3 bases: TGTGCCAGCAGCTTAGATAGCTACGAGCAGTACTTC. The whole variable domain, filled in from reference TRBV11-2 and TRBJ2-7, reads EAGVAQSPRYKIIEKRQSVAFWCNPISGHATLYWYQQILGQGPKLLIQFQNNGVVDDSQLPKDRFSAERLKGVDSTLKIQPAKLEDSAVYLCASSLDSYEQYFGPGTRLTVT.

CDR3 residues: CASSFGGSYNEQFF. In nucleotides, the CDR3 is TGTGCCAGCAGCTTCGGCGGGAGCTACAATGAGCAGTTCTTC. The chain uses TRBV7-2 and TRBJ2-1; the match to TRBD2 covers 7 bases. CDR1 is SGHTA, CDR2 FQGNSA, per germline. CDR3 length: 14 residues. With V trimmed by 3 bases and J by 3 bases, 2 bases remained unmatched.

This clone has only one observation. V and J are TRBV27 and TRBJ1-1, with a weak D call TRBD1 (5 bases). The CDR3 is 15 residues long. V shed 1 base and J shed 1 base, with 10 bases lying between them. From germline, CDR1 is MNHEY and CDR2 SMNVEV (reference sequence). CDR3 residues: CASSLLPTENTEAFF. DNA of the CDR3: TGTGCCAGCAGTTTATTGCCGACAGAGAACACTGAAGCTTTCTTT.

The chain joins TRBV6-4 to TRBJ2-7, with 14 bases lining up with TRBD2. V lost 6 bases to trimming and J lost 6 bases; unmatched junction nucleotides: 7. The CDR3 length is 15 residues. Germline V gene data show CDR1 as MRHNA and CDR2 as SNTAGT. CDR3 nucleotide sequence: TGTGCCAGCAGCCCCGGGACTAGCGGGAGTGGCGAGCAGTACTTC. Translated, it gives CASSPGTSGSGEQYF.

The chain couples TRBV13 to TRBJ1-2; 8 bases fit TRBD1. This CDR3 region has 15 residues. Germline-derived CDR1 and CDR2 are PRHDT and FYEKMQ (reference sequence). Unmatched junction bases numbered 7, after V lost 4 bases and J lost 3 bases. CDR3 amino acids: CASSSHGQGYYGYTF. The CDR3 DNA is TGTGCCAGCAGCTCACACGGACAGGGATACTATGGCTACACCTTC.

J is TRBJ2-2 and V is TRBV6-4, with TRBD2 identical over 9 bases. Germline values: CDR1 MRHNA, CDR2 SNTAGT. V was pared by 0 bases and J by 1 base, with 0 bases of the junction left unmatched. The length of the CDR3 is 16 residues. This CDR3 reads CASSDSTSGNTGELFF. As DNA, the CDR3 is TGTGCCAGCAGTGACTCGACTAGCGGGAACACCGGGGAGCTGTTTTTT.

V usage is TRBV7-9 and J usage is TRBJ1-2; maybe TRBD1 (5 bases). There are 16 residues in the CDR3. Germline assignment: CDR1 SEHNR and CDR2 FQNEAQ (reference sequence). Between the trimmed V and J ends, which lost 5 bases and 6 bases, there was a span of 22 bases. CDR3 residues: CASSAKPLGAVDGYTF. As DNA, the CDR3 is TGTGCCAGCAGCGCCAAACCTCTTGGGGCAGTCGATGGCTACACCTTC.

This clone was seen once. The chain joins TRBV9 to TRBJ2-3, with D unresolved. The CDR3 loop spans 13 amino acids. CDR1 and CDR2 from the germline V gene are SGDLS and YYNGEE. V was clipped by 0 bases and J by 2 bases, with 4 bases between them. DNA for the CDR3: TGTGCCAGCAGCGTAGATATCACAGATACGCAGTATTTT. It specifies CASSVDITDTQYF.